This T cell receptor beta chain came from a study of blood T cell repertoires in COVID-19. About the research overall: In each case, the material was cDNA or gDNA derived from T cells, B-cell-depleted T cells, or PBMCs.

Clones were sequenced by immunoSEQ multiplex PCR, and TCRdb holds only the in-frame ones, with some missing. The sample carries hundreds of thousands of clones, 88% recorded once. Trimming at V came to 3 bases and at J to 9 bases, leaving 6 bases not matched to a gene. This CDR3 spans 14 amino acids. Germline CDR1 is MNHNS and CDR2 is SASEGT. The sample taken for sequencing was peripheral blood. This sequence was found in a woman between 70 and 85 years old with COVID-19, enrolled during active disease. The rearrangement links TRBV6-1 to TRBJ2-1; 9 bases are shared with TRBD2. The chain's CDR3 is CASSEGLAMTEQFF. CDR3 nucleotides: TGTGCCAGCAGTGAGGGACTAGCTATGACTGAGCAGTTCTTC.